Sequencing of this TCR beta chain was carried out in a study of shared clonotypes between healthy human individuals. The study, taken as a whole, reports: Around 5% of naive CD4 clonotypes were common to a few donors. Non-shared clonotypes had lower generation probabilities than clonotypes shared by all four sorted-subset donors.

CDR1 is ENHRY and CDR2 is SYGVKD in the germline V gene. The CDR3 consists of 17 residues. Trimming pared 2 bases from V and 3 bases from J, leaving 16 bases between. The data were produced by immunoSEQ multiplex PCR, yet TCRdb's version contains in-frame clones alone and is incomplete. Among 2 million to 2.5 million clones listed, 85% to 95% were seen once. Details on this clone: Its specificity is unknown.

This receptor was taken from a man aged 18 to 30 in good health. Some clones in this sample may be carry-over from other donors' samples. The rearrangement links TRBV10-3 to TRBJ2-2; TRBD1 or TRBD2 may be the D gene (5 bases each). Sequencing was done on a sample of naive CD4+ T cells from PBMCs. This sample's subset: CD45RA+ positively selected. CDR3 residues: CAISESRDHFYTGELFF. DNA of the CDR3: TGTGCCATCAGTGAGAGTCGGGACCACTTTTACACCGGGGAGCTGTTTTTT.